The 25 T cell receptor beta chains below were found in one sample sequenced in a study of neoadjuvant anti-PD-1 for oral cavity cancer. Time point of the sample: after neoadjuvant nivolumab, at surgical resection. Only in-frame clones appear in the TCRdb table, and some are missing; sequencing was by immunoSEQ multiplex PCR. The sample records about 9,300 clones, about 80% being singletons. Sequencing was performed on PBMCs, taken after nivolumab (anti-PD-1) treatment. The receptors here all came from a person aged 40 to 85 with oral cavity squamous cell carcinoma.

This CDR3 is CASSLLGAGVRADTQYF. The CDR3 nucleotides read TGTGCCAGCAGTTTACTAGGGGCGGGAGTACGTGCAGATACGCAGTATTTT. This chain connects TRBV27 to TRBJ2-3, with 7 bases aligning to TRBD2. Trimming at V came to 2 bases and at J to 4 bases, leaving 12 bases not matched to a gene. Germline values: CDR1 MNHEY, CDR2 SMNVEV (reference sequence). This CDR3 is built from 17 residues.

This sequence joins TRBV11-2 and TRBJ1-2, with TRBD1 matching 7 bases. Germline trimming cut 5 bases from V and 7 bases from J; bases unmatched to any gene: 4. The CDR3 extends over 12 amino acids. Germline-derived CDR1 and CDR2 are SGHAT and FQNNGV. The CDR3 loop is CASSARGGGYTF. In DNA, the CDR3 is TGTGCCAGCAGCGCCAGGGGGGGTGGCTACACCTTC.

The chain has TRBV6-5 and TRBJ2-1, with D unresolved. CDR3 size: 14 residues. The V gene lost 0 bases and the J gene lost 3 bases, with 6 bases spanning the gap. Germline V CDR1 and CDR2: MNHEY, SVGAGI. The CDR3 nucleotides read TGTGCCAGCAGTTACTCTACTTTCTACAATGAGCAGTTCTTC. Amino acid sequence: CASSYSTFYNEQFF.

V and J are TRBV2 and TRBJ2-7, with D possibly TRBD1 on 5 matching bases. The V gene's germline CDR1 is SNHLY and CDR2 FYNNEI. This CDR3 spans 14 amino acids. The V gene lost 3 bases and the J gene lost 2 bases, with 11 bases spanning the gap. CDR3 sequence (DNA): TGTGCCAGCAGTGAGCAGGGCGAGACCTACGAGCAGTACTTC. It codes for CASSEQGETYEQYF.

CDR3 coding DNA: TGTGCCAGCAGCTTGGAGCAGGGGGTGGGTGGCTACACCTTC. It translates to CASSLEQGVGGYTF. The rearrangement uses TRBV5-8 and TRBJ1-2; TRBD1 aligns across 7 bases. The CDR3 covers 14 residues. Germline assignment: CDR1 SGHTS and CDR2 YDEGEE. After removal of 0 bases from V and 7 bases from J, the junction contained 6 bases not matched to a gene.

CDR3 nucleotide sequence: TGTGCCATTTCCTCGGGGACCCCAGAGACCCAGTACTTC. It codes for CAISSGTPETQYF. The chain couples TRBV10-3 to TRBJ2-5; D is possibly TRBD1 or TRBD2 (5 bases each). Trimming stripped 9 bases from V and 4 bases from J, with 15 bases between. The CDR3 is made up of 13 amino acids. Germline lookup yields CDR1 ENHRY and CDR2 SYGVKD.

This clone was recorded once. The V gene is TRBV6-4, the J gene TRBJ2-1; no definite D call. The CDR3 covers 15 residues. Trimming cost V 7 bases and J 0 bases, with 13 bases left between them. Germline V gene lookup returns CDR1 MRHNA and CDR2 SNTAGT. For the CDR3, the DNA is TGTGCCAGCAAGGCCGACTTGTCCTCCTACAATGAGCAGTTCTTC. This sequence encodes CASKADLSSYNEQFF.

This clone was recorded once. The chain carries TRBV6-1 and TRBJ2-3; TRBD2 matches at 9 bases. The CDR3 is made up of 19 amino acids. Germline trimming cut 3 bases from V and 3 bases from J; bases unmatched to any gene: 16. CDR1 is MNHNS and CDR2 is SASEGT in the germline V gene. CDR3 sequence: CASSEGVAGGLKRTDTQYF. The CDR3 region has the DNA TGTGCCAGCAGTGAGGGTGTGGCGGGGGGGCTAAAACGGACAGATACGCAGTATTTT.

The chain carries TRBV5-1 and TRBJ2-6; D tentatively reads TRBD1 or TRBD2 (5 bases each). V was trimmed by 4 bases and J by 2 bases, leaving 13 bases between them. The CDR3 is 16 amino acids. Germline CDR1 reads SGHRS; CDR2 reads YFSETQ. The CDR3 region is CASSPEGIAGANVLTF. The CDR3 DNA is TGCGCCAGCAGCCCCGAGGGGATAGCTGGGGCCAACGTCCTGACTTTC.

The chain employs TRBV2 and TRBJ2-7, with D unresolved. V shed 10 bases and J shed 4 bases, with 11 bases lying between them. Germline V CDR1 and CDR2: SNHLY, FYNNEI. CDR3 length equals 11 residues. CDR3 residues: CAIVKLYEQYF. In DNA, the CDR3 is TGTGCCATCGTTAAATTATACGAGCAGTACTTC.

CDR3 DNA sequence: TGTGCGACTAGCGGAATGTCCACAGATACGCAGTATTTT. Protein: CATSGMSTDTQYF. The V call is TRBV30, the J call TRBJ2-3; 9 bases are shared with TRBD2. The CDR3 consists of 13 residues. From germline, CDR1 is GTSNPN and CDR2 SVGIG (reference sequence). The full variable domain, its missing parts supplied by reference TRBV30 and TRBJ2-3, is SQTIHQWPATLVQPVGSPLSLECTVEGTSNPNLYWYRQAAGRGLQLLFYSVGIGQISSEVPQNLSASRPQDRQFILSSKKLLLSDSGFYLCATSGMSTDTQYFGPGTRLTVL.

The chain combines TRBV6-6 with TRBJ1-1, with 8 nucleotides matching TRBD1. The V and J ends lost 7 bases and 12 bases, in that order; junction bases with no gene match: 10. This CDR3 region has 12 residues. CDR1 MNHNY and CDR2 SVGAGI come from the germline V gene (reference sequence). The CDR3 nucleotides are TGTGCCAGCACCTTCTTACAGGGGGTTTCTTTCTTT. It encodes CASTFLQGVSFF.

The rearrangement joins TRBV10-3 to TRBJ2-5; tentatively, D is TRBD1 or TRBD2 (5 bases each). Per germline, CDR1 ENHRY and CDR2 SYGVKD. V was clipped by 6 bases and J by 5 bases, with 31 bases between them. This CDR3 contains 19 residues. The CDR3 nucleotides read TGTGCCATCAGCTTTGGGGGTGATTTAAGTGGGGAAACTAGGGAGACCCAGTACTTC. It is translated as CAISFGGDLSGETRETQYF.

The chain's CDR3 is CASSQVGGARYF. CDR3 DNA sequence: TGCGCCAGCAGCCAAGTTGGGGGCGCTAGGTATTTT. This sequence joins TRBV4-1 and TRBJ2-3; possible D gene TRBD1, 6 bases. Germline loops: CDR1 MGHRA, CDR2 YSYEKL. The CDR3 is 12 amino acids. The ends were cut back, 1 base at V and 14 bases at J, with 13 bases in the middle.

The chain joins TRBV5-6 to TRBJ1-1; D possibly corresponds to TRBD1 (5 bases). V shed 0 bases and J shed 0 bases, with 12 bases lying between them. The CDR3 extends over 16 amino acids. The germline CDR1 and CDR2 sequences are SGHDT and YYEEEE. The CDR3 DNA is TGTGCCAGCAGCTTGGTGCCAGGAGGGGTGAACACTGAAGCTTTCTTT. This translates into CASSLVPGGVNTEAFF.

This clone was seen once. The genes are TRBV9 and TRBJ2-2; 7 positions agree with TRBD1. V dropped 5 bases and J dropped 1; count of bases not matched to a gene: 2. This CDR3 spans 14 amino acids. Germline V lookup: CDR1 SGDLS, CDR2 YYNGEE. As DNA, the CDR3 is TGTGCCAGCAGTGCAGGGGGGAACACCGGGGAGCTGTTTTTT. Translation gives CASSAGGNTGELFF.

This clone showed up just once. The chain has TRBV10-2 and TRBJ1-3, with a possible D match to TRBD1 (6 bases). From germline, CDR1 is WSHSY and CDR2 SAAADI. Trimming shortened V by 2 bases and J by 3 bases, and 11 bases separated the two germline ends. The CDR3 sequence is 15 residues long. CDR3: CASSETGANGNTIYF. The CDR3, as DNA: TGCGCCAGCAGTGAGACGGGGGCTAATGGAAACACCATATATTTT.

This chain connects TRBV19 to TRBJ1-3, with a weak D call TRBD1 (5 bases). The CDR3 spans 16 residues. The V and J ends lost 6 bases and 0 bases respectively, with 15 bases between them. The germline V gene has CDR1 LNHDA and CDR2 SQIVND (reference sequence). The CDR3 spells CASSNQGTASGNTIYF. The CDR3, as DNA: TGTGCCAGTAGCAATCAGGGCACAGCCTCTGGAAACACCATATATTTT.

This clone was seen a single time. The V call is TRBV19, the J call TRBJ1-1; no clear D gene. V was trimmed by 0 bases and J by 3 bases, leaving 5 bases between them. CDR3 length: 13 amino acids. The V gene's germline CDR1 is LNHDA and CDR2 SQIVND (reference sequence). CDR3 amino acids: CASSIERDTEAFF. CDR3 in DNA: TGTGCCAGTAGTATAGAGAGGGACACTGAAGCTTTCTTT.

The J gene is TRBJ1-2, the V gene TRBV6-4; unclear D gene. CDR3 length: 11 amino acids. Trimming removed 3 bases from V and 6 bases from J, with 5 bases in between. The V gene's germline CDR1 is MRHNA and CDR2 SNTAGT. The CDR3 sequence is CASSDFNGYTF. The CDR3 DNA sequence: TGTGCCAGCAGTGATTTTAATGGCTACACCTTC.

This clone was observed a single time. The V gene is TRBV5-1, the J gene TRBJ2-2; possible D gene TRBD1, 6 bases. Germline-derived CDR1 and CDR2 are SGHRS and YFSETQ. This CDR3 has 15 amino acids. Trimming pared 5 bases from V and 2 bases from J, leaving 13 bases between. CDR3: CASRSGTLNTGELFF. The CDR3 coding sequence is TGCGCCAGCAGGTCCGGGACACTCAACACCGGGGAGCTGTTTTTT.

The genes are TRBV29-1 and TRBJ2-3, with TRBD2 matching 7 bases. CDR1 is SQVTM and CDR2 is ANQGSEA in the germline V gene. The V and J ends lost 4 bases and 4 bases, in that order; junction bases with no gene match: 2. This CDR3 is 12 amino acids long. CDR3 residues: CSVGRGADTQYF. CDR3 nucleotides: TGCAGCGTTGGACGGGGGGCAGATACGCAGTATTTT.

The chain has TRBV6-6 and TRBJ1-5; no clear D. V shed 5 bases and J shed 7 bases, with 12 bases lying between them. Germline V gene sequence: CDR1 MNHNY, CDR2 SVGAGI (reference sequence). This CDR3 comprises 13 residues. CDR3 protein: CASSDNDLQPQHF. CDR3 nucleotides: TGTGCCAGCAGTGACAATGACTTGCAGCCCCAGCATTTT.

This chain connects TRBV5-6 to TRBJ2-5; the D gene is possibly TRBD2 (6 bases). Trimming pared 5 bases from V and 7 bases from J, leaving 18 bases between. CDR1 SGHDT and CDR2 YYEEEE come from the germline V gene. CDR3 length equals 14 residues. The CDR3: CASRRTGTGGTQYF. The CDR3 coding sequence is TGTGCCAGCAGACGGACCGGGACTGGAGGGACCCAGTACTTC.

The CDR3 DNA is TGTGCCAGCAGTGACCTAGCAGGGGGCGCGAACACCGGGGAGCTGTTTTTT. As protein: CASSDLAGGANTGELFF. The J gene is TRBJ2-2, the V gene TRBV6-4; TRBD1 matches 8 bases. The V gene end was trimmed by 2 bases and the J gene end by 0 bases; junction bases not matched to a gene: 5. Germline V gene lookup returns CDR1 MRHNA and CDR2 SNTAGT. CDR3 length equals 17 residues.